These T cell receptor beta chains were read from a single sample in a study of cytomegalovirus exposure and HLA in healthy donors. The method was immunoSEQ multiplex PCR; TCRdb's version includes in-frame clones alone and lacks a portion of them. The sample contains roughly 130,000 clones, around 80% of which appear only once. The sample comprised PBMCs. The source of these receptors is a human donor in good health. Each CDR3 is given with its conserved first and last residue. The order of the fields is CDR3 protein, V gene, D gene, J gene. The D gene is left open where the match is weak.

CDR3aa: CASSDHLRDSPPDTQYF
v_gene: TRBV10-1
d_gene: NA
j_gene: TRBJ2-3

CDR3aa: CASSPGQESSYNSPLHF
v_gene: TRBV7-9
d_gene: TRBD1
j_gene: TRBJ1-6

CDR3aa: CASSVGEDYGYTF
v_gene: TRBV9
d_gene: NA
j_gene: TRBJ1-2

CDR3aa: CASSHEGTVNTGELFF
v_gene: TRBV4-1
d_gene: NA
j_gene: TRBJ2-2

CDR3aa: CASSPRGLAGGKTQYF
v_gene: TRBV2
d_gene: TRBD2
j_gene: TRBJ2-5

CDR3aa: CASRPLADSYGQYF
v_gene: TRBV28
d_gene: TRBD2
j_gene: TRBJ2-7

CDR3aa: CAISQVDRERGEKLFF
v_gene: TRBV10-3
d_gene: TRBD1
j_gene: TRBJ1-4

CDR3aa: CASRGTGMITLAKNIQYF
v_gene: TRBV28
d_gene: TRBD1
j_gene: TRBJ2-4

CDR3aa: CASSLAGKSEKLFF
v_gene: TRBV11-2
d_gene: NA
j_gene: TRBJ1-4

CDR3aa: CASSSLDGTSGGRWNEQFF
v_gene: TRBV28
d_gene: TRBD2
j_gene: TRBJ2-1

CDR3aa: CASSCRNYNQPQHF
v_gene: TRBV6-6
d_gene: NA
j_gene: TRBJ1-5

CDR3aa: CASSLGWTGAYGYTF
v_gene: TRBV7-9
d_gene: TRBD1
j_gene: TRBJ1-2

CDR3aa: CASGERGNSDTQYF
v_gene: TRBV28
d_gene: TRBD2
j_gene: TRBJ2-3

CDR3aa: CASSAGGGSGNTIYF
v_gene: TRBV9
d_gene: NA
j_gene: TRBJ1-3

CDR3aa: CASSKTGAIQYF
v_gene: TRBV9
d_gene: TRBD1
j_gene: TRBJ2-4

CDR3aa: CASQSGGSNTGELFF
v_gene: TRBV5-1
d_gene: TRBD2
j_gene: TRBJ2-2

CDR3aa: CASSQPLGGYRVKKGYTF
v_gene: TRBV4-1
d_gene: NA
j_gene: TRBJ1-2

CDR3aa: CASSLGGVGHGYTF
v_gene: TRBV5-8
d_gene: NA
j_gene: TRBJ1-2

CDR3aa: CAGEDRALGVQYF
v_gene: TRBV2
d_gene: TRBD1
j_gene: TRBJ2-7

CDR3aa: CASSFNLGVETQYF
v_gene: TRBV5-4
d_gene: NA
j_gene: TRBJ2-5

CDR3aa: CASTRLAPEQFF
v_gene: TRBV6-1
d_gene: NA
j_gene: TRBJ2-1

CDR3aa: CATQPSSQGASGQPQHF
v_gene: TRBV19
d_gene: TRBD1
j_gene: TRBJ1-5

CDR3aa: CASSWTGYRAEAFF
v_gene: TRBV27
d_gene: TRBD1
j_gene: TRBJ1-1

CDR3aa: CASSVAGRETQYF
v_gene: TRBV28
d_gene: TRBD2
j_gene: TRBJ2-5

CDR3aa: CASSATGSRNQPQHF
v_gene: TRBV18
d_gene: TRBD1
j_gene: TRBJ1-5

CDR3aa: CASGKQGGNSPLHF
v_gene: TRBV4-1
d_gene: NA
j_gene: TRBJ1-6

CDR3aa: CASSSGLAGGTDTQYF
v_gene: TRBV7-9
d_gene: TRBD2
j_gene: TRBJ2-3

CDR3aa: CASGYLTGRITEAFF
v_gene: TRBV6-5
d_gene: TRBD1
j_gene: TRBJ1-1

CDR3aa: CASSLRDRGSNTEAFF
v_gene: TRBV7-8
d_gene: TRBD1
j_gene: TRBJ1-1

CDR3aa: CASSLVGAETQYF
v_gene: TRBV7-8
d_gene: NA
j_gene: TRBJ2-5

CDR3aa: CASSQEPGVTGANVLTF
v_gene: TRBV4-1
d_gene: NA
j_gene: TRBJ2-6